Below are 9 T cell receptor beta chains sequenced from a single sample in a study of blood T cell repertoires in COVID-19. The assay was immunoSEQ multiplex PCR, and TCRdb's table has in-frame clones only and misses some. The sample records over 150,000 clones, around 80% being singletons. Input material: peripheral blood. The receptors here all came from a woman between 45 and 60 years old with acute or convalescent COVID-19.

J is TRBJ1-1 and V is TRBV10-2, with D unresolved. V was shortened by 8 bases and J by 2 bases, with 12 bases between the two germline ends. Germline loops: CDR1 WSHSY, CDR2 SAAADI. The CDR3 is 13 residues long. CDR3 in amino acids: CASGGRVNTEAFF. CDR3 coding DNA: TGCGCCAGCGGTGGTCGGGTTAACACTGAAGCTTTCTTT.

The J gene is TRBJ2-1, the V gene TRBV14; D may be TRBD2 (6 bases). In germline, CDR1 is SGHDN, CDR2 FVKESK. Trimming took off 2 bases at V and 6 bases at J, with 20 bases between the two ends. This CDR3 is 17 amino acids long. CDR3 DNA sequence: TGTGCCAGCAGCCAACACCGGGACTCGTGGAAGAGCAATGAGCAGTTCTTC. This gives the protein CASSQHRDSWKSNEQFF.

The chain uses TRBV30 and TRBJ1-6, with D uncertain. Germline CDR1 reads GTSNPN; CDR2 reads SVGIG (reference sequence). This CDR3 region has 15 residues. V was shortened by 0 bases and J by 4 bases, with 10 bases between the two germline ends. DNA for the CDR3: TGTGCCTGGAGTGTACGAGGTCCTTATAATTCACCCCTCCACTTT. Protein sequence: CAWSVRGPYNSPLHF.

V and J are TRBV12-3 or TRBV12-4 and TRBJ1-2, with TRBD1 matching over 7 bases. Trimming cost V 5 bases and J 4 bases; bases outside gene matches: 4. CDR3 length: 13 amino acids. The CDR3 region is CASSRQGGYGYTF. In DNA form, the CDR3 reads TGTGCCAGCAGTCGACAGGGCGGCTATGGCTACACCTTC.

V is TRBV6-5 and J is TRBJ1-6; D not certain. V was pared by 6 bases and J by 4 bases, with 10 bases between. The CDR3 is 14 residues long. The germline V gene encodes CDR1 MNHEY and CDR2 SVGAGI. The CDR3 nucleotides are TGTGCCAGCAGACCCGACATATATAATTCACCCCTCCACTTT. Translating it yields CASRPDIYNSPLHF.

This chain connects TRBV5-1 to TRBJ2-3; 12 positions agree with TRBD2. V gave up 0 bases and J gave up 6 bases; unmatched junction bases: 5. CDR3 size: 16 residues. Germline V gene data show CDR1 as SGHRS and CDR2 as YFSETQ. The CDR3 reads CASSLGLAGASDTQYF. CDR3 DNA: TGCGCCAGCAGCTTGGGACTAGCGGGGGCTAGCGATACGCAGTATTTT. Based on the CDR3 plus reference TRBV5-1 and TRBJ2-3, the full variable domain is KAGVTQTPRYLIKTRGQQVTLSCSPISGHRSVSWYQQTPGQGLQFLFEYFSETQRNKGNFPGRFSGRQFSNSRSEMNVSTLELGDSALYLCASSLGLAGASDTQYFGPGTRLTVL.

This clone has only a few counts. The chain is built from TRBV5-4 and TRBJ2-1, with D tentatively TRBD1 (5 bases). Germline CDR1 is SGHNT and CDR2 is YYREEE (reference sequence). V lost 0 bases, J lost 1 base, and 14 bases lay in between. The CDR3 is made up of 17 amino acids. CDR3 loop: CASSLVVGVRSYNEQFF. CDR3 in DNA: TGTGCCAGCAGCTTGGTTGTAGGGGTCAGATCCTACAATGAGCAGTTCTTC.

The chain is built from TRBV6-6 and TRBJ1-1, with D hard to call. Germline V lookup: CDR1 MNHNY, CDR2 SVGAGI (reference sequence). The CDR3 totals 15 residues. Trimming cost V 5 bases and J 3 bases, with 16 bases left between them. Written as DNA, the CDR3 is TGTGCCAGCAGTACCCCTAAGGGCGGGCACACTGAAGCTTTCTTT. Residues: CASSTPKGGHTEAFF.

V and J are TRBV2 and TRBJ2-7, with 7 nucleotides matching TRBD2. The CDR3 is 14 amino acids. Germline V gene sequence: CDR1 SNHLY, CDR2 FYNNEI. Unmatched junction bases numbered 5, after V lost 6 bases and J lost 0 bases. In DNA form, the CDR3 reads TGTGCCAGCAGCTACCCGGGGGGCTCCTACGAGCAGTACTTC. This gives the protein CASSYPGGSYEQYF. The full variable domain, rest sourced from reference TRBV2 and TRBJ2-7, is EPEVTQTPSHQVTQMGQEVILRCVPISNHLYFYWYRQILGQKVEFLVSFYNNEISEKSEIFDDQFSVERPDGSNFTLKIRSTKLEDSAMYFCASSYPGGSYEQYFGPGTRLTVT.